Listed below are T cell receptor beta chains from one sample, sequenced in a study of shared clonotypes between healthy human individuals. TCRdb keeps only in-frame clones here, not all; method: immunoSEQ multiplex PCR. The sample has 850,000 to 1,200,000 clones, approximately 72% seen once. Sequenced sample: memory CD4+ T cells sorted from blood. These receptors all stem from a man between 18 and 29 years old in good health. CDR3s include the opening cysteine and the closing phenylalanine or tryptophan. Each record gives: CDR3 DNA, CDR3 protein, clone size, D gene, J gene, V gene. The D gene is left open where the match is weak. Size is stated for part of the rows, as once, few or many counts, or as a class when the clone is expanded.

cdr3_nt: TGTGCCAGTAGTAAAGGACAGGGGGTTGGAGAGACCCAGTACTTC; cdr3_aa: CASSKGQGVGETQYF; clone_size: NA; d_call: TRBD1; j_call: TRBJ2-5; v_call: TRBV19
cdr3_nt: TGTGCCAGCAGTCTCCTGGGTGAACTAGCCAAAAACATTCAGTACTTC; cdr3_aa: CASSLLGELAKNIQYF; clone_size: NA; d_call: NA; j_call: TRBJ2-4; v_call: TRBV27
cdr3_nt: TGTGCCAGCAGTTCCTCAGGGACAGGGACCTACGAGCAGTACTTC; cdr3_aa: CASSSSGTGTYEQYF; clone_size: NA; d_call: TRBD1; j_call: TRBJ2-7; v_call: TRBV6-6
cdr3_nt: TGTGCCAGCAGCCCCTCCCCTGACTATGGCTACACCTTC; cdr3_aa: CASSPSPDYGYTF; clone_size: NA; d_call: NA; j_call: TRBJ1-2; v_call: TRBV7-2
cdr3_nt: TGTGCCAGTAGTTTCGCCTCTGGAAACACCATATATTTT; cdr3_aa: CASSFASGNTIYF; clone_size: NA; d_call: NA; j_call: TRBJ1-3; v_call: TRBV19
cdr3_nt: TGTGCCAGCAGCAGACTAGCGGGAGATCAGCAGTACTTC; cdr3_aa: CASSRLAGDQQYF; clone_size: NA; d_call: TRBD2; j_call: TRBJ2-7; v_call: TRBV7-2
cdr3_nt: TGCAGCGTTGAAAGGGAGGCAGGGTTATTTACTGAAGCTTTCTTT; cdr3_aa: CSVEREAGLFTEAFF; clone_size: NA; d_call: NA; j_call: TRBJ1-1; v_call: TRBV29-1
cdr3_nt: TGTGCCAGTAGTTCCAACGGACAGCTTAACTATGGCTACACCTTC; cdr3_aa: CASSSNGQLNYGYTF; clone_size: few; d_call: NA; j_call: TRBJ1-2; v_call: TRBV19
cdr3_nt: TGCGCCAGCAGCTTGGCCTTTAACACCGGGGAGCTGTTTTTT; cdr3_aa: CASSLAFNTGELFF; clone_size: NA; d_call: NA; j_call: TRBJ2-2; v_call: TRBV5-1
cdr3_nt: TGTGCCGGCAGTTTGGTCGGTACAGCGGATCTTGTGGCTTTCTTT; cdr3_aa: CAGSLVGTADLVAFF; clone_size: NA; d_call: NA; j_call: TRBJ1-1; v_call: TRBV28
cdr3_nt: TGTGCCATCAGGGTCATGAACACCGGGGAGCTGTTTTTT; cdr3_aa: CAIRVMNTGELFF; clone_size: few; d_call: NA; j_call: TRBJ2-2; v_call: TRBV10-3
cdr3_nt: TGTGCCAGCAGCCCCCGGGGAGGGGGAGGAACGAACACCGGGGAGCTGTTTTTT; cdr3_aa: CASSPRGGGGTNTGELFF; clone_size: NA; d_call: NA; j_call: TRBJ2-2; v_call: TRBV27
cdr3_nt: TGTGCCAGCAGTTCCTCAGTAAGATCCCGACTAGCGGGTACTTTACCCTACGAGCAGTACTTC; cdr3_aa: CASSSSVRSRLAGTLPYEQYF; clone_size: NA; d_call: TRBD2; j_call: TRBJ2-7; v_call: TRBV27
cdr3_nt: TGTGCCAGCAGCACCAACGGAGGAGAAAAACTGTTTTTT; cdr3_aa: CASSTNGGEKLFF; clone_size: many; d_call: NA; j_call: TRBJ1-4; v_call: TRBV6-1
cdr3_nt: TGTGCCAGCAGCTTGTGGCTAGCTAGTACCGGGGAGCTGTTTTTT; cdr3_aa: CASSLWLASTGELFF; clone_size: once; d_call: NA; j_call: TRBJ2-2; v_call: TRBV5-4
cdr3_nt: TGTGCCAGCAGCTTAGTTATCCGACGAGGGACAGAATATCAGCCCCAGCATTTT; cdr3_aa: CASSLVIRRGTEYQPQHF; clone_size: many; d_call: TRBD1; j_call: TRBJ1-5; v_call: TRBV7-2
cdr3_nt: TGCGCCAGCAGTCCTACCGGGACGGAGAATTCACCCCTCCACTTT; cdr3_aa: CASSPTGTENSPLHF; clone_size: NA; d_call: NA; j_call: TRBJ1-6; v_call: TRBV5-1
cdr3_nt: TGTGCCACCCGTCCGGGCTCTGGGTCGGGTGAGCAGTTCTTC; cdr3_aa: CATRPGSGSGEQFF; clone_size: once; d_call: NA; j_call: TRBJ2-1; v_call: TRBV6-5
cdr3_nt: TGTGCCAGTAGTACCACGGGAGGGAGCAATCAGCCCCAGCATTTT; cdr3_aa: CASSTTGGSNQPQHF; clone_size: NA; d_call: NA; j_call: TRBJ1-5; v_call: TRBV19
cdr3_nt: TGTGCCAGCGGACAGGGGGGCTATGGCTACACCTTC; cdr3_aa: CASGQGGYGYTF; clone_size: NA; d_call: TRBD1; j_call: TRBJ1-2; v_call: TRBV2
cdr3_nt: TGTGCCAGCACCCCGCGGACAGCCGATGGAAACACCATATATTTT; cdr3_aa: CASTPRTADGNTIYF; clone_size: NA; d_call: NA; j_call: TRBJ1-3; v_call: TRBV7-9
cdr3_nt: TGTGCCAGCAGTTACACCGCTAGCCGGCAAGAGACCCAGTACTTC; cdr3_aa: CASSYTASRQETQYF; clone_size: NA; d_call: NA; j_call: TRBJ2-5; v_call: TRBV6-5
cdr3_nt: TGCGCCAGCGAGTTTAGCGGGAGGGCCCCCTTTTGGGAGACCCAGTACTTC; cdr3_aa: CASEFSGRAPFWETQYF; clone_size: NA; d_call: TRBD2; j_call: TRBJ2-5; v_call: TRBV10-1